This T cell receptor (beta chain) was retrieved from a study of cytomegalovirus exposure and HLA in healthy donors. The primer mix had 60 Vbeta and 13 Jbeta primers. Clones were read by immunoSEQ multiplex PCR, and TCRdb kept only the in-frame ones, dropping some. The profile shows 100,000 or so clones, roughly two thirds of them singletons. Per germline, CDR1 SGHRS and CDR2 YFSETQ. The CDR3 loop spans 15 amino acids. Between the trimmed V and J ends, which lost 0 bases and 9 bases, there was a span of 13 bases. This receptor was taken from a man in his forties in good health and CMV-seronegative. Sequencing used PBMCs. The V and J genes are TRBV5-1 and TRBJ1-6, with unresolved D. CDR3 DNA: TGCGCCAGCAGCTTGGAAGCAGGAGGGCGTTCACCCCTCCACTTT. It codes for CASSLEAGGRSPLHF.